Below are 10 T cell receptor beta chains sequenced from a single sample in a study of response to subunit inactivated influenza vaccine. MiXCR, applied by TCRdb to the RT-PCR reads, yields one record per CDR3 protein. The sample lists some 190,000 distinct CDR3 sequences; approximately 15% were seen once. Specimen: CD8+ T cells sorted from PBMCs, collected 5 to 6 days after vaccination. All receptors derive from a man aged 45-65 years who received an inactivated influenza vaccine.

In this sample, this clonotype turned up a few times. In DNA form, the CDR3 reads TGTGCCAGCAGTGAGATTCCCGTGCCGAACACCGGGGAGCTGTTTTTT. It is translated as CASSEIPVPNTGELFF. V is TRBV6-1 and J is TRBJ2-2, with D unresolved. V gave up 3 bases and J gave up 0 bases, with 11 bases separating them. The CDR3 totals 16 residues. CDR1 and CDR2 (germline): MNHNS, SASEGT.

This clonotype was recorded at least ten times. The rearrangement links TRBV4-3 to TRBJ2-7; 9 bases agree with TRBD2. Trimming at V came to 1 base and at J to 2 bases, leaving 3 bases not matched to a gene. Germline V lookup: CDR1 LGHNA, CDR2 YSLEER. CDR3 length: 15 residues. CDR3 in amino acids: CASSQGSGGTYEQYF. The CDR3 DNA is TGCGCCAGCAGCCAAGGTAGCGGGGGTACCTACGAGCAGTACTTC.

This clonotype was seen only a few times. The chain links TRBV10-2 to TRBJ1-5; D is uncertain. Germline V CDR1 and CDR2: WSHSY, SAAADI. The CDR3 contains 15 residues. V was trimmed by 3 bases and J by 6 bases, leaving 15 bases between them. CDR3 sequence: CASSDGSELVQPQHF. The CDR3 DNA sequence: TGCGCCAGCAGTGACGGGAGTGAGCTGGTTCAGCCCCAGCATTTT.

The V gene is TRBV1, the J gene TRBJ2-3; whether TRBD2, the table's D call, matches the DNA was not checked. TRBV1 is flagged as a pseudogene. The CDR3 loop spans 19 amino acids. The CDR3 DNA is TGTACCAGCAGCTTCTCCTGGACTAGCGGGGGGCAGTCCGCAGATACGCAGTATTTT. It translates to CTSSFSWTSGGQSADTQYF.

This clonotype was recorded at least ten times. The rearrangement uses TRBV2 and TRBJ2-3; 7 nucleotides align to TRBD1. The CDR3 length is 16 residues. Looked up from germline, CDR1 is SNHLY and CDR2 is FYNNEI. V lost 2 bases and J lost 0; bases outside the gene matches: 5. CDR3 residues: CASSEPTGVSTDTQYF. CDR3 bases: TGTGCCAGCAGTGAACCAACAGGGGTGAGCACAGATACGCAGTATTTT.

This clonotype has just a few counts. The rearrangement links TRBV3-1 to TRBJ1-6, with D unresolved. The CDR3 has 18 residues. CDR1 and CDR2 from the germline V gene are LGHDT and YNNKEL (reference sequence). V was trimmed by 0 bases and J by 3 bases, leaving 15 bases between them. The CDR3 here is CASSQDVPGRSYNSPLHF. For the CDR3, the DNA is TGTGCCAGCAGCCAAGATGTCCCCGGAAGGAGCTATAATTCACCCCTCCACTTT.

This clonotype turned up a few times. This sequence joins TRBV6-2 or TRBV6-3 and TRBJ1-2; the D gene is possibly TRBD1 (5 bases). The CDR3 covers 12 residues. The germline V gene has CDR1 MNHEY and CDR2 SVGEGT. Trimming left V 4 bases short and J 6 bases short, with 9 bases between. In DNA form, the CDR3 reads TGTGCCAGCAGTTGGGGCAGAAATGGCTACACCTTC. This translates into CASSWGRNGYTF.

This clonotype was counted a few times. The chain joins TRBV6-2 or TRBV6-3 to TRBJ2-1, with D unclear. The CDR3 is made up of 12 amino acids. V dropped 6 bases and J dropped 3 bases, with 6 bases sitting between them. Germline CDR1 reads MNHEY; CDR2 reads SVGEGT. CDR3 residues: CASRSFYNEQFF. In nucleotides, the CDR3 is TGTGCCAGCAGAAGTTTCTACAATGAGCAGTTCTTC.

This clonotype was detected a few times. The CDR3 here is CASSPARVYEQYF. The CDR3 DNA is TGTGCCAGCAGCCCTGCCCGGGTCTACGAGCAGTACTTC. This sequence joins TRBV2 and TRBJ2-7; D uncertain. Trimming took 6 bases from V and 3 from J, leaving 12 bases between them. This CDR3 has 13 amino acids. CDR1 is SNHLY and CDR2 is FYNNEI in the germline V gene.

This clonotype has just a few counts. The rearrangement uses TRBV15 and TRBJ2-5; D perhaps matches TRBD1 (6 bases). Germline loops: CDR1 LNHNV, CDR2 YYDKDF (reference sequence). This CDR3 spans 14 amino acids. V was shortened by 5 bases and J by 2 bases, with 12 bases between the two germline ends. The CDR3 is CATSRLQGQETQYF. The CDR3 region has the DNA TGTGCCACCAGCCGATTACAGGGTCAAGAGACCCAGTACTTC.